A selection of T cell receptor beta chains follows, all from one sample in a study of CD8 T cells in Susac syndrome. TCRdb recomputed calls from the immunoSEQ multiplex PCR reads with MiXCR, one row per CDR3 protein. The sample lists fewer than 300,000 distinct CDR3 sequences, approximately 81% seen once, with approximately 0.11% in the top ten. Sequencing was performed on CD8+ T cells from PBMCs. The source is a human donor with multiple sclerosis. Each CDR3 is given with its conserved first and last residue. D genes are given only for firm matches. Clone size is not always given. Where it is, it says once, few, many or a class for expanded clones.

j_gene	abundance	v_gene	d_gene	CDR3nt	CDR3aa
TRBJ1-3	-	TRBV27	-	TGTGCCAGCGCTACAGGGAGGGCTGGAAACACCATATATTTT	CASATGRAGNTIYF
TRBJ1-1	few	TRBV11-3	-	TGTGCCAGCAGCTTTGGGGGCTCTGAAGCTTTCTTT	CASSFGGSEAFF
TRBJ2-1	-	TRBV7-9	-	TGTGCCAGCAGCTCCGAGGGGGAGGGCCGGTTGAATGAGCAGTTCTTC	CASSSEGEGRLNEQFF
TRBJ2-7	-	TRBV9	TRBD2	TGTGCCAGCAGTGTAGGACTAGCGAACGAGCAGTACTTC	CASSVGLANEQYF
TRBJ2-1	-	TRBV12-5	TRBD1	TGTGCTAGTGGTTTGGGACAGGGATCCTACAATGAGCAGTTCTTC	CASGLGQGSYNEQFF
TRBJ2-7	once	TRBV2	TRBD2	TGTGCCTCCGACGGGAGGCCCCCCTACGAGCAGTACTTC	CASDGRPPYEQYF
TRBJ2-1	-	TRBV19	-	TGTGCCAGTAGTATCAGTAGGTCAGGCAATGAGCAGTTCTTC	CASSISRSGNEQFF
TRBJ1-4	-	TRBV6-1	-	TGTGCCAAGGGGACGGGACGTAATGAAAAACTGTTTTTT	CAKGTGRNEKLFF
TRBJ2-3	-	TRBV9	TRBD2	TGTGCCAGCAGCGTGGGCGGGACTACAAGCACAGATACGCAGTATTTT	CASSVGGTTSTDTQYF
TRBJ1-2	-	TRBV27	-	TGTGCCAGCGCCGGCAGGGAGGGAAGCTATGGCTACACCTTC	CASAGREGSYGYTF
TRBJ1-2	-	TRBV9	-	TGTGCCAGCAGCGCGGGACTCCAGGAAAACTATGGCTACACCTTC	CASSAGLQENYGYTF
TRBJ2-1	-	TRBV5-1	-	TGCGCCGTGTTAATCACGGCTGAGCAGTTCTTC	CAVLITAEQFF
TRBJ2-7	-	TRBV9	TRBD2	TGTGCCAGCAGCTTGACTAGCGGGAGCCACGAGCAGTACTTC	CASSLTSGSHEQYF
TRBJ2-7	-	TRBV10-3	-	TGTGCCATCAGTGGGGAGAATTTCGCCTACGAGCAGTACTTC	CAISGENFAYEQYF
TRBJ1-2	-	TRBV9	-	TGTGCCAGCAGCACCGGGGCCTATGGCTACACCTTC	CASSTGAYGYTF
TRBJ2-1	-	TRBV4-1	-	TGCGCCAGCAGCTTAGGTCAAATCAATGAGCAGTTCTTC	CASSLGQINEQFF
TRBJ2-1	few	TRBV28	-	TGTGCCAGCAGTTTAAGGGACTACAATGAGCAGTTCTTC	CASSLRDYNEQFF
TRBJ1-2	-	TRBV20-1	-	TGCAGTGCCACAGACCTTTTTACTAACTATGGCTACACCTTC	CSATDLFTNYGYTF
TRBJ2-1	-	TRBV2	TRBD2	TGTGCCAGCAGTGAAAGCGGGAGGGTCTACAATGAGCAGTTCTTC	CASSESGRVYNEQFF
TRBJ1-4	-	TRBV28	-	TGTGCCACCTTCGGGAGGGAGGACTTAAAACTGTTTTTT	CATFGREDLKLFF
TRBJ2-3	-	TRBV12-3/TRBV12-4	TRBD2	TGTGCCAGCAGGTACCGACTAGCGGGAATATCCACAGATACGCAGTATTTT	CASRYRLAGISTDTQYF
TRBJ2-1	once	TRBV19	-	TGTGCCAGTAGTATCGGGCTCGTCAATGAGCAGTTCTTC	CASSIGLVNEQFF
TRBJ2-7	once	TRBV12-3/TRBV12-4	TRBD2	TGTGCCAGCAGTCCCCTAGCGGGAGGGCCCCCCTACGAGCAGTACTTC	CASSPLAGGPPYEQYF
TRBJ2-7	-	TRBV28	TRBD1	TGTGCCAGCAGTCCCCCGGGACAGGGCCACGAGCAGTACTTC	CASSPPGQGHEQYF
TRBJ2-1	-	TRBV7-8	TRBD2	TGTGCCAGCAGCTTAGCCCCTAGCGGCTCCTACAATGAGCAGTTCTTC	CASSLAPSGSYNEQFF
TRBJ1-2	-	TRBV4-1	-	TGCGCCAGCAGCCAAGATCCACAGGGTGTTGGCTATGGCTACACCTTC	CASSQDPQGVGYGYTF
TRBJ1-4	-	TRBV18	-	TGTGCCAGCTCACCACCGGAGGGGATCCCTGAAAAACTGTTTTTT	CASSPPEGIPEKLFF
TRBJ1-1	-	TRBV27	-	TGTGCCAGCAGTGGGGGGGTCCGCGGGCTTGAAGCTTTCTTT	CASSGGVRGLEAFF
TRBJ1-1	-	TRBV12-3/TRBV12-4	-	TGTGCCAGCCAAAGGGGACTCAGGAACACTGAAGCTTTCTTT	CASQRGLRNTEAFF
TRBJ2-1	-	TRBV5-6	TRBD2	TGTGCCAGCAGCTTGCGGCTAGCGGGAGTGTACTACAATGAGCAGTTCTTC	CASSLRLAGVYYNEQFF
TRBJ1-2	-	TRBV6-2/TRBV6-3	-	TGTGCCAGCAGTTACGTCGCGAAATTAGGGCCCTATGGCTACACCTTC	CASSYVAKLGPYGYTF